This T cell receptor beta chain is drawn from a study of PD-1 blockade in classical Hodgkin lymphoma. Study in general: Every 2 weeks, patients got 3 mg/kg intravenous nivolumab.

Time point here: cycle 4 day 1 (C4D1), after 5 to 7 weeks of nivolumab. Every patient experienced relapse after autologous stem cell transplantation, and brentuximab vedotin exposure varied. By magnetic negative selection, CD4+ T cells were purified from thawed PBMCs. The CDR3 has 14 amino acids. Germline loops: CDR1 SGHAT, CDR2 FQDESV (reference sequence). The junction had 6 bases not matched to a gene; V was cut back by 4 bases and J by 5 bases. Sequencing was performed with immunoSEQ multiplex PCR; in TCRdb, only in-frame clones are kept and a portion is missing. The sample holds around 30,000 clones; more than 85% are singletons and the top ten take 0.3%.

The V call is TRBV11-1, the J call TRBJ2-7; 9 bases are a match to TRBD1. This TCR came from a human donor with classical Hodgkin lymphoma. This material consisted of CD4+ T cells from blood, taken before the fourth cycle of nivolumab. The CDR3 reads CASSSRTGADEQYF. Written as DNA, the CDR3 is TGTGCCAGCAGCTCTAGGACAGGGGCTGACGAGCAGTACTTC.